Below are 26 T cell receptor beta chains sequenced from a single sample in a study of CD8+ T cells in alopecia areata. cDNA serving as the sequencing template came from extracted, reverse transcribed RNA. The protocol was immunoSEQ multiplex PCR, while the TCRdb copy is restricted to in-frame clones and leaves out a portion. This sample has approximately 140,000 clones, with about four fifths found just once. Treatment meaning: oral pan-JAK inhibitor, 5-10 mg twice daily. The sample was CD8+ T cells sorted from blood, taken at week 4, from a patient treated with tofacitinib. The receptors originated from a human donor with alopecia areata.

The chain employs TRBV7-9 and TRBJ2-7, with no clear D. The CDR3 has 12 residues. V was shortened by 4 bases and J by 5 bases, with 9 bases between the two germline ends. CDR1 is SEHNR, CDR2 FQNEAQ, per germline (reference sequence). The CDR3 bases are TGTGCCAGCAGCTCTGGCAGGAACGAGCAGTACTTC. Translating gives CASSSGRNEQYF.

The rearrangement joins TRBV15 to TRBJ2-3; 9 bases match TRBD2. The CDR3 loop spans 14 amino acids. Trimming took 5 bases from V and 6 from J; bases not matched to a gene: 6. Germline CDR1 and CDR2: LNHNV and YYDKDF (reference sequence). The CDR3: CATSGGLAMDTQYF. The CDR3 DNA follows: TGTGCCACCAGCGGGGGACTAGCAATGGATACGCAGTATTTT.

The J gene is TRBJ2-7, the V gene TRBV27; 7 bases fit TRBD2. Germline V lookup: CDR1 MNHEY, CDR2 SMNVEV (reference sequence). The length of the CDR3 is 16 residues. V lost 5 bases, J lost 3 bases, and 13 bases stayed unmatched. The CDR3 reads CASSPLTGGFSYEQYF. CDR3 in DNA: TGTGCCAGCAGTCCCCTTACGGGGGGTTTCAGCTACGAGCAGTACTTC.

The genes are TRBV11-3 and TRBJ2-3; no reliable D call. Trimming took 3 bases from V and 6 from J, leaving 7 bases between them. The CDR3 totals 12 residues. Germline CDR1 and CDR2: SGHNT and YENEEA. The CDR3 region has the DNA TGTGCCAGCAGCTTCGACTTCGATACGCAGTATTTT. Protein sequence: CASSFDFDTQYF.

The rearrangement uses TRBV6-1 and TRBJ1-2, with TRBD1 identical over 7 bases. The CDR3 loop spans 15 amino acids. Germline V gene data show CDR1 as MNHNS and CDR2 as SASEGT. V shed 3 bases and J 2 bases; nucleotides not matched to a gene: 6. As DNA, the CDR3 is TGTGCCAGCAGTGATCAACAGGGGCCGAACTATGGCTACACCTTC. Amino acid sequence: CASSDQQGPNYGYTF.

V and J are TRBV4-1 and TRBJ1-2; TRBD1 matches at 7 bases. The V segment lost 1 base and the J segment 1 base; nucleotides outside the gene matches: 3. Germline V gene data show CDR1 as MGHRA and CDR2 as YSYEKL. This CDR3 is 15 amino acids long. The CDR3 nucleotides are TGCGCCAGCAGCCAAGTTGGGACAGATAACTATGGCTACACCTTC. Its translation: CASSQVGTDNYGYTF.

The V and J genes are TRBV7-3 and TRBJ1-1; D is perhaps TRBD1 (5 bases). The V gene's germline CDR1 is SGHTA and CDR2 FQGTGA. Trimming removed 5 bases at V and 2 bases at J, with 9 bases between. There are 13 residues in the CDR3. The CDR3 region is CASSLTVNTEAFF. CDR3 bases: TGTGCCAGCAGCCTGACAGTTAACACTGAAGCTTTCTTT.

The V and J genes are TRBV6-1 and TRBJ2-3; D unclear. V lost 3 bases and J lost 3, with 4 bases in between. Germline CDR1 is MNHNS and CDR2 is SASEGT. The CDR3 covers 12 residues. This CDR3 reads CASSDFTDTQYF. DNA for the CDR3: TGTGCCAGCAGTGATTTTACAGATACGCAGTATTTT.

The chain carries TRBV13 and TRBJ1-2; weak D call: TRBD1 (6 bases). Trimming took off 5 bases at V and 8 bases at J, with 12 bases between the two ends. Germline CDR1 PRHDT, CDR2 FYEKMQ (reference sequence). CDR3 length: 12 amino acids. CDR3 sequence reads: CASSKQGWGYTF. The CDR3 DNA is TGTGCCAGCAGCAAACAGGGTTGGGGCTACACCTTC.

The chain carries TRBV7-2 and TRBJ2-7; D is unresolved. Germline CDR1 reads SGHTA; CDR2 reads FQGNSA. This CDR3 comprises 12 residues. Trimming took 1 base from V and 5 from J, leaving 6 bases between them. CDR3 bases: TGTGCCAGCAGCTTAGGGGTTAACGAGCAGTACTTC. This gives the protein CASSLGVNEQYF.

The chain couples TRBV29-1 to TRBJ2-1; perhaps TRBD1 as D (6 bases). Germline CDR1 and CDR2: SQVTM and ANQGSEA. The CDR3 runs 13 residues. V dropped 2 bases and J dropped 9 bases, with 14 bases sitting between them. CDR3 in amino acids: CSVEKTGQGEQFF. CDR3 sequence (DNA): TGCAGCGTTGAAAAGACAGGTCAGGGTGAGCAGTTCTTC.

The J gene is TRBJ1-6, the V gene TRBV4-1; D is undetermined. The ends were cut back, 3 bases at V and 10 bases at J, with 10 bases in the middle. Germline V gives CDR1 MGHRA, CDR2 YSYEKL. This CDR3 contains 13 residues. The CDR3 DNA sequence: TGCGCCAGCAGCCAGGTGCGGGAATCACCCCTCCACTTT. It specifies CASSQVRESPLHF.

This chain connects TRBV4-2 to TRBJ2-1; 9 bases are shared with TRBD2. Germline V lookup: CDR1 LGHNA, CDR2 YNFKEQ. The CDR3 has 16 amino acids. The trim removed 3 bases at V and 3 bases at J, leaving 6 bases unmatched. CDR3 bases: TGTGCCAGCAGCCAGGGAGCTAGCGGGGACTACAATGAGCAGTTCTTC. Protein product: CASSQGASGDYNEQFF.

The chain links TRBV4-2 to TRBJ2-3; the match to TRBD2 covers 10 bases. The CDR3 contains 17 residues. Germline assignment: CDR1 LGHNA and CDR2 YNFKEQ. V trimming: 4 bases; J trimming: 2 bases; junction bases outside the gene matches: 9. The chain's CDR3 is CASSLPSGGPYTDTQYF. CDR3 coding DNA: TGTGCCAGCAGCCTACCTAGCGGGGGACCCTACACAGATACGCAGTATTTT.

The J gene is TRBJ2-5, the V gene TRBV7-9, with D perhaps matching TRBD2 (5 bases). CDR1 SEHNR and CDR2 FQNEAQ come from the germline V gene (reference sequence). CDR3 size: 12 residues. Trimming removed 7 bases at V and 1 base at J, with 7 bases between. CDR3 protein: CASKRIQETQYF. The CDR3 region has the DNA TGTGCCAGCAAGCGGATCCAAGAGACCCAGTACTTC.

This chain uses TRBV6-5 with TRBJ1-1; D might be TRBD1 (6 bases). Trimming cost V 6 bases and J 9 bases, with 20 bases left between them. This CDR3 has 14 residues. Germline V CDR1 and CDR2: MNHEY, SVGAGI. CDR3 DNA sequence: TGTGCCAGCAGCCGAGCGACAGGAGTTGGACAAGCTTTCTTT. Amino acids: CASSRATGVGQAFF.

The rearrangement joins TRBV27 to TRBJ2-5; D is unclear. Trimming removed 3 bases at V and 4 bases at J, with 9 bases between. Germline V gene data show CDR1 as MNHEY and CDR2 as SMNVEV (reference sequence). The length of the CDR3 is 13 residues. CDR3 sequence (DNA): TGTGCCAGCAGTTTGGGTCAACGAGAGACCCAGTACTTC. It translates to CASSLGQRETQYF.

The J gene is TRBJ2-7, the V gene TRBV21-1. TRBV21-1 is an annotated pseudogene. CDR3 length equals 13 residues. For the CDR3, the DNA is TGTGCCAGCAGCAAAGAGGCGGACGGCGAGCAGTACTTC. Its translation is CASSKEADGEQYF.

The rearrangement links TRBV28 to TRBJ2-3, with 10 bases fitting TRBD2. The CDR3 covers 17 residues. Trimming removed 3 bases from V and 6 bases from J; junction bases left unmatched: 12. Germline CDR1 and CDR2: MDHEN and SYDVKM. CDR3 loop: CASSLWASGGPQDTQYF. In DNA form, the CDR3 reads TGTGCCAGCAGTTTGTGGGCTAGCGGGGGACCCCAGGATACGCAGTATTTT.

The gene calls are TRBV4-1 and TRBJ2-7; no clear D. Germline V gene lookup returns CDR1 MGHRA and CDR2 YSYEKL. This CDR3 region has 16 residues. Trimming removed 0 bases from V and 0 bases from J, with 12 bases in between. DNA of the CDR3: TGCGCCAGCAGCCAAGATCCGGCAAGTATCTCCTACGAGCAGTACTTC. The encoded protein is CASSQDPASISYEQYF.

The chain joins TRBV4-2 to TRBJ2-3; D gene ambiguous. Germline assignment: CDR1 LGHNA and CDR2 YNFKEQ. Trimming stripped 1 base from V and 3 bases from J, with 5 bases between. The CDR3 is made up of 13 amino acids. The CDR3 is CASSQVPTDTQYF. CDR3 nucleotides: TGTGCCAGCAGCCAAGTGCCGACAGATACGCAGTATTTT.

CDR3 protein: CASRQGDTEAFF. CDR3 nucleotides: TGTGCCAGCAGACAGGGGGACACTGAAGCTTTCTTT. This sequence joins TRBV6-1 and TRBJ1-1; 8 nucleotides agree with TRBD1. Unmatched junction bases numbered 0, after V lost 6 bases and J lost 3 bases. This CDR3 has 12 amino acids. Germline V CDR1 and CDR2: MNHNS, SASEGT.

This chain connects TRBV25-1 to TRBJ2-2; the D gene could be TRBD1 or TRBD2 (5 bases each). CDR1 is MGHDK, CDR2 SYGVNS, per germline. The CDR3 runs 14 residues. Trimming took off 3 bases at V and 4 bases at J, with 9 bases between the two ends. CDR3 residues: CASSDQGPTGELFF. The CDR3, as DNA: TGTGCCAGCAGTGATCAGGGACCCACCGGGGAGCTGTTTTTT.

The chain carries TRBV7-2 and TRBJ2-7, with unresolved D. The CDR3 is 13 amino acids. Germline-derived CDR1 and CDR2 are SGHTA and FQGNSA. Trimming took off 2 bases at V and 0 bases at J, with 5 bases between the two ends. This CDR3 reads CASSLIISYEQYF. The CDR3 DNA sequence: TGTGCCAGCAGCTTAATTATCTCCTACGAGCAGTACTTC.

The chain has TRBV4-3 and TRBJ2-7; D gene uncertain. V was clipped by 0 bases and J by 7 bases, with 16 bases between them. CDR3 length: 15 amino acids. CDR1 is LGHNA, CDR2 YSLEER, per germline. CDR3 sequence (DNA): TGCGCCAGCAGCCAAGATTTAAGCACGTCTCGTGAGCAGTACTTC. It translates to CASSQDLSTSREQYF.

Concerning this clone itself: Within the sample, other DNA sequences also encode this same CDR3. V and J are TRBV13 and TRBJ2-7, with D unclear. The ends were cut back, 4 bases at V and 3 bases at J, with 4 bases in the middle. This CDR3 has 11 residues. In germline, CDR1 is PRHDT, CDR2 FYEKMQ (reference sequence). The CDR3 DNA sequence: TGTGCCAGCAGCTCTAGCTACGAGCAGTACTTC. Protein product: CASSSSYEQYF.